The next 20 T cell receptor beta chains were all read from a single sample in a study of post-analysis software for immune sequencing data. Study results and limitations: Comparison of patients with controls showed roughly five TRBV segments more frequent in patients, TRBV5-6, TRBV5-1 and TRBV20-1 among them.

Unique molecular identifiers featured in each of the TCR beta cDNA libraries. Via MiXCR, TCRdb re-called the PCR reads, giving one row per CDR3 protein. The sample records hundreds of thousands of distinct CDR3 sequences, roughly 29% being singletons. Their target antigens are unknown. The sequenced material came from blood. The receptors here all came from a girl aged 5 to 17 with multiple sclerosis.

This clonotype was seen a few times. The V gene is TRBV6-2 or TRBV6-3, the J gene TRBJ2-3; 9 positions agree with TRBD2. The CDR3 sequence is 16 residues long. V was pared by 8 bases and J by 6 bases, with 15 bases of the junction left unmatched. Germline CDR1 MNHEY, CDR2 SVGEGT. CDR3 nucleotides: TGTGCCAGCGATGTGGACGGGCTAGCGGGATCGGATACGCAGTATTTT. Protein sequence: CASDVDGLAGSDTQYF.

This clonotype has ten or more counts. The chain carries TRBV29-1 and TRBJ2-1; perhaps D is TRBD1 or TRBD2 (6 bases each). Germline V gene sequence: CDR1 SQVTM, CDR2 ANQGSEA. CDR3 length: 14 residues. Trimming took 1 base from V and 3 from J, leaving 10 bases between them. CDR3 sequence (DNA): TGCAGCGTTGAAGGCAGGGGAGGCTACAATGAGCAGTTCTTC. Protein: CSVEGRGGYNEQFF.

This chain connects TRBV7-2 to TRBJ2-3; 14 bases match TRBD2. The CDR3 covers 19 residues. The V gene end was trimmed by 3 bases and the J gene end by 0 bases; junction bases not matched to a gene: 8. CDR1 SGHTA and CDR2 FQGNSA come from the germline V gene. This CDR3 reads CASSFARLAGGSSTDTQYF. The CDR3 DNA follows: TGTGCCAGCAGCTTCGCCAGACTAGCGGGAGGGTCGAGCACAGATACGCAGTATTTT. The full variable domain, with the rest looked up from reference TRBV7-2 and TRBJ2-3, is GAGVSQSPSNKVTEKGKDVELRCDPISGHTALYWYRQSLGQGLEFLIYFQGNSAPDKSGLPSDRFSAERTGGSVSTLTIQRTQQEDSAVYLCASSFARLAGGSSTDTQYFGPGTRLTVL.

There are a few counts of this clonotype. The chain employs TRBV20-1 and TRBJ1-6, with TRBD1 as a possible D gene (6 bases). This CDR3 spans 12 amino acids. V lost 3 bases and J 10 bases, leaving 10 bases between the germline ends. CDR1 is DFQATT and CDR2 is SNEGSKA in the germline V gene (reference sequence). The CDR3 protein is CSARLGGSPLHF. DNA of the CDR3: TGCAGTGCTAGGCTCGGGGGCTCACCCCTCCACTTT.

V usage is TRBV6-1 and J usage is TRBJ2-1; D may be TRBD2 (6 bases). Germline V gene data show CDR1 as MNHNS and CDR2 as SASEGT. The ends were cut back, 6 bases at V and 4 bases at J, with 16 bases in the middle. The CDR3 spans 15 residues. CDR3: CASRKAGTSYNEQFF. As DNA, the CDR3 is TGTGCCAGCAGGAAAGCGGGTACCTCGTACAATGAGCAGTTCTTC.

The gene calls are TRBV28 and TRBJ2-4; 7 nucleotides line up with TRBD2. The J call may be mistaken, given a closer DNA end match to TRBJ2-7. Per the germline V gene, CDR1 is MDHEN and CDR2 is SYDVKM. The CDR3 length is 15 residues. The CDR3 reads CASIPAGVKFYEQYF. The CDR3 DNA is TGTGCCAGCATCCCGGCGGGGGTCAAGTTCTACGAGCAGTACTTC.

There are a few counts of this clonotype. This chain connects TRBV7-2 to TRBJ1-2; 10 positions match TRBD1. Germline CDR1 SGHTA, CDR2 FQGNSA. After removal of 3 bases from V and 7 bases from J, the junction contained 8 bases not matched to a gene. This CDR3 comprises 15 residues. The CDR3 loop reads CASSFTGTGVSGYTF. The DNA for the CDR3 is TGTGCCAGCAGCTTCACCGGGACAGGGGTTAGTGGCTACACCTTC.

The chain joins TRBV6-5 to TRBJ1-5; the D gene is possibly TRBD1 (5 bases). V lost 4 bases and J lost 1, with 14 bases in between. From germline, CDR1 is MNHEY and CDR2 SVGAGI. The CDR3 contains 16 residues. The CDR3 DNA is TGTGCCAGCAGTTCCGGGACGGTGATAAGCAATCAGCCCCAGCATTTT. Protein: CASSSGTVISNQPQHF.

This clonotype occurred a few times. This chain links TRBV6-5 with TRBJ2-4; D is uncertain. This CDR3 spans 14 amino acids. From germline, CDR1 is MNHEY and CDR2 SVGAGI. The V end was cut by 0 bases, the J end by 9 bases, with 12 bases between. CDR3 in DNA: TGTGCCAGCAGTTACTCTTGGGGTAACACCATTCAGTACTTC. The encoded protein is CASSYSWGNTIQYF.

V is TRBV12-3 or TRBV12-4 and J is TRBJ1-1; a weak D match, TRBD1 (6 bases). CDR3 length: 15 amino acids. V lost 7 bases and J 4 bases, leaving 19 bases between the germline ends. CDR3 protein: CASTPLGAGSTEAFF. The CDR3 DNA follows: TGTGCCAGCACCCCTTTGGGGGCGGGTAGCACTGAAGCTTTCTTT.

The CDR3 nucleotides read TGTGCCAGCAGCTCGCCTGACGAGCAGTACTTC. This sequence encodes CASSSPDEQYF. The chain recombines TRBV7-8 with TRBJ2-4; D gene ambiguous. The J call may be incorrect, as the DNA end agrees better with TRBJ2-7. The CDR3 length is 11 residues. Germline V gene lookup returns CDR1 SGHVS and CDR2 FQNEAQ.

This clonotype was picked up a small number of times. V gene TRBV6-5 combines with J gene TRBJ2-5, with D tentatively TRBD1 (6 bases). Per germline, CDR1 MNHEY and CDR2 SVGAGI. The CDR3 length is 15 residues. Trimming pared 4 bases from V and 5 bases from J, leaving 17 bases between. Here the CDR3 DNA reads TGTGCCAGCAGTTCACCCCTGACAGGCACCGAGACCCAGTACTTC. This translates into CASSSPLTGTETQYF.

This chain links TRBV5-6 with TRBJ1-1, with unresolved D. Germline V lookup: CDR1 SGHDT, CDR2 YYEEEE. V was trimmed by 0 bases and J by 1 base, leaving 25 bases between them. The CDR3 consists of 20 residues. Written as DNA, the CDR3 is TGTGCCAGCAGCTTGGAGCACCGTAGGACGGTAATTCTGGGGAACACTGAAGCTTTCTTT. Protein: CASSLEHRRTVILGNTEAFF.

There are a few counts of this clonotype. The V and J genes are TRBV5-1 and TRBJ2-7; TRBD1 or TRBD2 may be the D gene (5 bases each). The length of the CDR3 is 17 residues. V was shortened by 5 bases and J by 1 base, with 22 bases between the two germline ends. Germline V CDR1 and CDR2: SGHRS, YFSETQ. In DNA form, the CDR3 reads TGCGCCAGCAGGCCAGCAACCTTCCGGGACGAGTCCTACGAGCAGTACTTC. It codes for CASRPATFRDESYEQYF. The full variable domain, completed using reference TRBV5-1 and TRBJ2-7, is KAGVTQTPRYLIKTRGQQVTLSCSPISGHRSVSWYQQTPGQGLQFLFEYFSETQRNKGNFPGRFSGRQFSNSRSEMNVSTLELGDSALYLCASRPATFRDESYEQYFGPGTRLTVT.

For this clonotype: At one end the junction does not follow the germline gene, possibly because of a read error. V usage is TRBV7-9 and J usage is TRBJ2-5; 7 nucleotides align to TRBD2. CDR1 is SEHNR, CDR2 FQNEAQ, per germline (reference sequence). CDR3 length equals 15 residues. The CDR3 protein is CASSLGAGVQETQYF. Here the CDR3 DNA reads TGCGCCAGCAGCTTAGGGGCGGGGGTCCAAGAGACCCAGTACTTC.

The chain has TRBV12-3 or TRBV12-4 and TRBJ1-2, with D unresolved. Deletions cut 0 bases from V and 5 bases from J, with 10 bases between. This CDR3 comprises 14 residues. The CDR3 spells CASSLAREGYGYTF. In DNA, the CDR3 is TGTGCCAGCAGTTTAGCGAGGGAAGGATATGGCTACACCTTC.

This clonotype was counted a single time. This chain uses TRBV11-2 with TRBJ2-2; unclear D gene. The CDR3 runs to 16 residues. Germline V gene data show CDR1 as SGHAT and CDR2 as FQNNGV. The V gene lost 5 bases and the J gene lost 5 bases, with 18 bases spanning the gap. CDR3 region: CASSPTRNGWTGELFF. Here the CDR3 DNA reads TGTGCCAGCAGCCCTACGCGGAACGGATGGACCGGGGAGCTGTTTTTT. Full variable domain (outside the CDR3, taken from reference TRBV11-2 and TRBJ2-2): EAGVAQSPRYKIIEKRQSVAFWCNPISGHATLYWYQQILGQGPKLLIQFQNNGVVDDSQLPKDRFSAERLKGVDSTLKIQPAKLEDSAVYLCASSPTRNGWTGELFFGEGSRLTVL.

The table lists this clonotype with a few counts. The chain is built from TRBV4-3 and TRBJ2-1; 11 bases align to TRBD2. V lost 4 bases to trimming and J lost 4 bases; unmatched junction nucleotides: 9. The CDR3 has 17 amino acids. Germline lookup yields CDR1 LGHNA and CDR2 YSLEER. This CDR3 is CASSLRLGTSGYNEQFF. The CDR3 DNA sequence: TGCGCCAGCAGCCTTAGATTGGGGACTAGCGGTTACAATGAGCAGTTCTTC.

The chain recombines TRBV28 with TRBJ2-7, with TRBD2 matching 11 bases. Germline CDR1 MDHEN, CDR2 SYDVKM. The CDR3 runs 13 residues. V gave up 7 bases and J gave up 9 bases; unmatched junction bases: 8. The chain's CDR3 is CASIAGGPEAQYF. The CDR3 DNA sequence: TGTGCCAGCATAGCGGGGGGGCCGGAGGCGCAGTACTTC. Combining the CDR3 with reference TRBV28 and TRBJ2-7 gives the whole variable domain DVKVTQSSRYLVKRTGEKVFLECVQDMDHENMFWYRQDPGLGLRLIYFSYDVKMKEKGDIPEGYSVSREKKERFSLILESASTNQTSMYLCASIAGGPEAQYFGPGTRLTVT.

This clonotype showed up many times. V gene TRBV29-1 combines with J gene TRBJ2-1; the D gene is possibly TRBD2 (6 bases). Per the germline V gene, CDR1 is SQVTM and CDR2 is ANQGSEA. The CDR3 totals 14 residues. The V end was cut by 7 bases, the J end by 0 bases, with 13 bases between. CDR3 loop: CSAPIAVSYNEQFF. CDR3 nucleotides: TGCAGCGCCCCGATAGCGGTCTCCTACAATGAGCAGTTCTTC.